The present T cell receptor beta chain was sequenced within a study of OX40 agonist ivuxolimab in advanced cancers. Study-wide results and caveats: Averaged across samples, CD8+ T cells carried more expanded clones than CD4+ did. The study observed clonal expansion of CD4+ and CD8+ blood T cells by week 6 at 0.1 to 3.0 mg/kg. Individuals who were partial responders at 0.1-3.0 mg/kg had clonal expansion that ranked among the lowest.

Turning to this clone: What it recognizes is unknown.

Repertoires were generated with immunoSEQ multiplex PCR, while TCRdb's copy carries only in-frame clones and drops some. The table records some 80,000 clones, about 84% of them present only once. The clonotype originates from an adult with an advanced solid tumor such as melanoma, head and neck, liver or kidney cancer. Sequencing used CD4+ or CD8+ T cells sorted from blood, obtained in a trial of the OX40 agonist ivuxolimab.

The CDR3 nucleotides read TGTGCCAGCAGCCCAGGACATCTCGAAGCTTTCTTT. Translation gives CASSPGHLEAFF. The chain recombines TRBV9 with TRBJ1-1; tentatively, D is TRBD1 (5 bases). The V and J ends lost 4 bases and 8 bases respectively, with 12 bases between them. The CDR3 extends over 12 amino acids. CDR1 and CDR2 (germline): SGDLS, YYNGEE.